The 12 T cell receptor beta chains presented below share a single source sample, sequenced in a study of regulatory T cells in long-lasting Graves disease. Building the TCR beta libraries relied on iRepertoire HTBI primers, and CDR3 regions underwent Arm-PCR. TCRdb reprocessed the multiplex PCR reads with MiXCR, giving one entry per CDR3 protein. The sample has roughly 440,000 distinct CDR3 sequences, about a sixth seen once. Sample time point: newly diagnosed GD, antithyroid drugs for less than 3 months. RNA isolated from PBMCs was used to make the TCR library. The sample was also linked to a second study, of T cells in Graves' hyperthyroidism and ophthalmopathy.

Sample: peripheral blood mononuclear cells (PBMCs), taken at new diagnosis, from a patient treated with antithyroid drugs. Every receptor here comes from a woman younger than 35 with Graves disease.

Comments on this clonotype: Compared with germline, one end of the junction differs, possibly owing to a read error. The chain carries TRBV6-1 and TRBJ2-7; 7 bases are a match to TRBD1. The CDR3 runs 15 residues. The germline V gene encodes CDR1 MNHNS and CDR2 SASEGT. This CDR3 is CAGSERAGGRNEQYF. CDR3 DNA sequence: TGTGCCGGCAGTGAACGAGCAGGGGGTAGAAACGAGCAGTACTTC.

This clonotype was detected a few times. J is TRBJ1-1 and V is TRBV6-1; D remains ambiguous. This CDR3 has 14 amino acids. V lost 11 bases to trimming and J lost 0 bases, with 16 bases between them. The germline gives CDR1 MNHNS, CDR2 SASEGT. The CDR3 here is CAGRAGDMNTEAFF. The DNA of the CDR3 is TGTGCCGGCCGGGCCGGGGATATGAACACTGAAGCTTTCTTT.

The rearrangement links TRBV10-3 to TRBJ1-5; D is unresolved. The CDR3 is 13 residues long. The germline CDR1 and CDR2 sequences are ENHRY and SYGVKD. Trimming stripped 2 bases from V and 5 bases from J, with 7 bases between. CDR3 sequence reads: CAISETQDQPQHF. Here the CDR3 DNA reads TGTGCCATCAGTGAGACACAAGATCAGCCCCAGCATTTT.

This clonotype appeared a few times. The rearrangement uses TRBV3-1 and TRBJ1-2; 7 bases are a match to TRBD1. Germline V gives CDR1 LGHDT, CDR2 YNNKEL (reference sequence). This CDR3 is built from 17 residues. J gave up 6 bases and V 2 bases, and 15 bases lay outside the gene matches. The CDR3 DNA sequence: TGTGCCAGCAGCCAACCCGGGACAGAAGATTTAGGCCATGGCTACACCTTC. It yields the protein CASSQPGTEDLGHGYTF.

This clonotype came up many times. The rearrangement joins TRBV2 to TRBJ2-6; no clear D. The V end was cut by 1 base, the J end by 4 bases, with 8 bases between. CDR3 size: 15 residues. Germline lookup yields CDR1 SNHLY and CDR2 FYNNEI. This CDR3 is CASSEDTPGANVLTF. CDR3 sequence (DNA): TGTGCCAGCAGTGAAGACACCCCAGGGGCCAACGTCCTGACTTTC.

The table lists this clonotype with many counts. The chain employs TRBV20-1 and TRBJ2-1; D unclear. The CDR3 covers 13 residues. Between the trimmed V and J ends, which lost 3 bases and 4 bases, there was a span of 10 bases. Germline assignment: CDR1 DFQATT and CDR2 SNEGSKA (reference sequence). Here the CDR3 reads CSASLRVYNEQFF. In nucleotides, the CDR3 is TGCAGTGCTAGTTTGCGAGTTTACAATGAGCAGTTCTTC.

This clonotype appeared many times. This rearrangement joins TRBV28 to TRBJ2-1; a possible D gene is TRBD1 (7 bases). The CDR3 has 16 residues. The V gene lost 0 bases and the J gene lost 0 bases, with 9 bases spanning the gap. The germline V gene encodes CDR1 MDHEN and CDR2 SYDVKM. This CDR3 is CASSLWEGASYNEQFF. For the CDR3, the DNA is TGTGCCAGCAGTTTATGGGAGGGGGCCTCCTACAATGAGCAGTTCTTC.

The chain carries TRBV4-1 and TRBJ2-7, with unresolved D. This CDR3 is built from 15 residues. V shed 0 bases and J shed 0 bases, with 9 bases lying between them. The germline V gene encodes CDR1 MGHRA and CDR2 YSYEKL. CDR3 sequence reads: CASSQEGWSSYEQYF. As DNA, the CDR3 is TGCGCCAGCAGCCAAGAGGGGTGGAGCTCCTACGAGCAGTACTTC.

This clonotype was observed many times. CDR3 protein: CASKPPGYGYTF. DNA of the CDR3: TGTGCCAGCAAGCCCCCGGGCTATGGCTACACCTTC. The J gene is TRBJ1-2, the V gene TRBV28; D is undetermined. CDR1 is MDHEN, CDR2 SYDVKM, per germline. The V end was cut by 7 bases, the J end by 4 bases, with 10 bases between. CDR3 length: 12 amino acids.

This chain uses TRBV29-1 with TRBJ2-7; no definite D call. This CDR3 is 12 amino acids long. V lost 1 base and J lost 3, with 7 bases in between. Germline V gene sequence: CDR1 SQVTM, CDR2 ANQGSEA. The CDR3: CSVEVGYYEQYF. CDR3 DNA: TGCAGCGTTGAAGTGGGCTACTACGAGCAGTACTTC.

This clonotype was observed many times. The V call is TRBV7-9, the J call TRBJ2-7; D gene unclear. The CDR3 is made up of 13 amino acids. V shed 4 bases and J shed 1 base, with 8 bases lying between them. The germline gives CDR1 SEHNR, CDR2 FQNEAQ (reference sequence). Here the CDR3 reads CASSSYPSYEQYF. CDR3 bases: TGTGCCAGCAGCTCCTACCCGTCCTACGAGCAGTACTTC.

As regards this clonotype: This may arise from a read error, as a much more abundant clone is one base away. The genes are TRBV4-1 and TRBJ2-5, with 8 positions matching TRBD2. The DNA end lines up better with TRBJ2-1; the J call may be wrong. The germline CDR1 and CDR2 sequences are MGHRA and YSYEKL. The CDR3 has 16 residues. The CDR3 loop reads CASSQRREAYQETQFF. The DNA for the CDR3 is TGCGCCAGCAGCCAGAGGCGGGAGGCCTACCAAGAGACCCAGTTCTTC.